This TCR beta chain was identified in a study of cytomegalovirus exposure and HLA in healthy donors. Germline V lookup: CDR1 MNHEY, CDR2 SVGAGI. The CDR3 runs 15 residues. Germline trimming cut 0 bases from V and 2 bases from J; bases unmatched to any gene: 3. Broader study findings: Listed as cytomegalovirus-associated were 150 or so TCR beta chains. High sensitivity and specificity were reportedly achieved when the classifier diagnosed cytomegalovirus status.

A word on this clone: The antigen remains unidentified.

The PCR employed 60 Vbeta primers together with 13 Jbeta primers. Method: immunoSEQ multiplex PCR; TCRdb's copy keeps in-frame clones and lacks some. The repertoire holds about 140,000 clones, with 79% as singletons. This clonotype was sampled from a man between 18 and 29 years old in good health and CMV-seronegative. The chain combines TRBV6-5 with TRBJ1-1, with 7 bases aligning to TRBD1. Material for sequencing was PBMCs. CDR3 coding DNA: TGTGCCAGCAGTTACTCAGGGGGCAGCAACACTGAAGCTTTCTTT. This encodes CASSYSGGSNTEAFF.